This T cell receptor (beta chain) was captured in a study of T cell clones after liver transplantation. Study-wide context: Graft-donor-reactive sequences were compared with third-party-reactive TCRbeta sequences from pre-transplant mixed lymphocyte reactions. Three of eight recipients were HCV-positive; others had non-autoimmune, non-viral indications.

Using immunoSEQ multiplex PCR, the repertoire was profiled, and TCRdb retains in-frame clones only, with some absent. The sample includes roughly 80,000 clones, around four fifths of them seen just once. Overall study findings and caveats: Post-transplant time points were not standardized, so conclusions are preliminary.

Turning to this clone: The antigen remains undetermined.

The CDR3 runs 15 residues. The V gene's germline CDR1 is SGHRS and CDR2 YFSETQ. Trimming at V came to 4 bases and at J to 3 bases, leaving 7 bases not matched to a gene. This sequence joins TRBV5-1 and TRBJ2-1; 7 nucleotides align to TRBD1. The sequence derives from a human patient who received a liver transplant. Some T cells may have come from the graft donor. The specimen comprised CD4+ T cells from blood, sampled 45 to 47 months after liver transplant. The CDR3 is CASSGRAGGYNEQFF. The DNA of the CDR3 is TGCGCCAGCAGCGGTCGGGCAGGGGGCTACAATGAGCAGTTCTTC.